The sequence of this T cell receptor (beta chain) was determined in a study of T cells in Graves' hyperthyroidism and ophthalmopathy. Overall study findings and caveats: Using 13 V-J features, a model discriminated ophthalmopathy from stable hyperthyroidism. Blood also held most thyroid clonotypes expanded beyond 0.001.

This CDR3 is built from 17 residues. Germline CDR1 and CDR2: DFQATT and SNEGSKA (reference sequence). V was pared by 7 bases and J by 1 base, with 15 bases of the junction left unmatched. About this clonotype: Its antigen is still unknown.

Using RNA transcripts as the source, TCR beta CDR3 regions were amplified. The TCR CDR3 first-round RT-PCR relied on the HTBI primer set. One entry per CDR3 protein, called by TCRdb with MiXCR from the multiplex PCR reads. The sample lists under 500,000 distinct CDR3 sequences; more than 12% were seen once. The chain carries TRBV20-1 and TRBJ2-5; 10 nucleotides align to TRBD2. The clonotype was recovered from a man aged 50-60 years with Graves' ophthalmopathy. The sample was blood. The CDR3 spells CSVGGSWTSGSQETQYF. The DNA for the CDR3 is TGCAGTGTAGGGGGGTCTTGGACTAGCGGCAGCCAAGAGACCCAGTACTTC.